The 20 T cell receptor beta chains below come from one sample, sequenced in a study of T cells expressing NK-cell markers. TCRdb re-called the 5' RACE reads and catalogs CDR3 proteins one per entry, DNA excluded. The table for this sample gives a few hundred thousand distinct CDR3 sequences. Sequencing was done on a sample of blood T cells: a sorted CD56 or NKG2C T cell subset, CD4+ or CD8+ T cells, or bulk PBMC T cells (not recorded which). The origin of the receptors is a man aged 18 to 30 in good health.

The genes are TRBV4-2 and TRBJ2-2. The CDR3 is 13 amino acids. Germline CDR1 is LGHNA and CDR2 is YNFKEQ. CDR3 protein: CASSQGVAGELFF.

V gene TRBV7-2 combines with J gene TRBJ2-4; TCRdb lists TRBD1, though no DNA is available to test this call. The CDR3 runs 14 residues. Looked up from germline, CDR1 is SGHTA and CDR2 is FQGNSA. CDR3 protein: CASTSRGGNGIQYF.

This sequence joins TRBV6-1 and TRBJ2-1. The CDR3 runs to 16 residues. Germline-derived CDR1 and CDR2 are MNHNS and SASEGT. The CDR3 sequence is CASSELELGVGNEQFF.

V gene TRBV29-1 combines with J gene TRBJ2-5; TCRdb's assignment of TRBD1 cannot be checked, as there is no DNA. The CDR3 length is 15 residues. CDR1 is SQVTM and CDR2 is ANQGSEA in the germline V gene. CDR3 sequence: CSASDPQGGLETQYF.

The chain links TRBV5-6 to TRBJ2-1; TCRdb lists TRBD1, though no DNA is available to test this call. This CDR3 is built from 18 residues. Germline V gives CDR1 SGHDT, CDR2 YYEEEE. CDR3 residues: CASSLYGSSWGAYNEQFF.

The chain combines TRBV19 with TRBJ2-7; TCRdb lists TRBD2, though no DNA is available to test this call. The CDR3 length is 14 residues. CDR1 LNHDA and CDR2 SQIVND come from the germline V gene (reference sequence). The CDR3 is CASRPAESSYEQYF.

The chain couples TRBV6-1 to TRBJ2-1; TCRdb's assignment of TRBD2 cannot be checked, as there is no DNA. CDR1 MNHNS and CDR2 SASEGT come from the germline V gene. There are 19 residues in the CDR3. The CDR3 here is CASSANMGSSGTNYNEQFF.

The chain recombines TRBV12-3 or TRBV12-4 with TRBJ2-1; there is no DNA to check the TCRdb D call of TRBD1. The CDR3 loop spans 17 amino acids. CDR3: CASSFPSPGRLSGEQFF.

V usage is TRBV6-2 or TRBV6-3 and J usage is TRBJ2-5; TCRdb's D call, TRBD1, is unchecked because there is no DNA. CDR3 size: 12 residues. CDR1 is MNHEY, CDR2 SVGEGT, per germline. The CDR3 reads CASSSGGETQYF.

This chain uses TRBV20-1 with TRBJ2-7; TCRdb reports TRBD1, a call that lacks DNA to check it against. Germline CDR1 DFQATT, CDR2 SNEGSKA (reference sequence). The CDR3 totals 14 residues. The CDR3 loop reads CSARTGRATGEQYF.

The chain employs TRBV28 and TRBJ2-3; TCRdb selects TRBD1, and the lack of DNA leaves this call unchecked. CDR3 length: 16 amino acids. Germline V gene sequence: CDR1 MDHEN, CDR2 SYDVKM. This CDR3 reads CASRPAPGAGGDTQYF. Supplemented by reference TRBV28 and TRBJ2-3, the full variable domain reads DVKVTQSSRYLVKRTGEKVFLECVQDMDHENMFWYRQDPGLGLRLIYFSYDVKMKEKGDIPEGYSVSREKKERFSLILESASTNQTSMYLCASRPAPGAGGDTQYFGPGTRLTVL.

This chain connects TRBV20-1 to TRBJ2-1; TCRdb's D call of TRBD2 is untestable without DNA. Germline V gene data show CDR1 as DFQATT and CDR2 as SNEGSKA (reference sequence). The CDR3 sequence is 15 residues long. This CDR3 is CSAWGLALTYNEQFF.

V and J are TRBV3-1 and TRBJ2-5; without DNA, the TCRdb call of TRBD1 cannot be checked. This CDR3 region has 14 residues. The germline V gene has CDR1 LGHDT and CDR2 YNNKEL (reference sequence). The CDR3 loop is CASSQRDREETQYF.

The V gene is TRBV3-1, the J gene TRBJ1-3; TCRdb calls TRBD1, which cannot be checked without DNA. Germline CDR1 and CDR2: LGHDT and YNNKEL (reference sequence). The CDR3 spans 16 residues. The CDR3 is CASSQDRAFSGNTIYF.

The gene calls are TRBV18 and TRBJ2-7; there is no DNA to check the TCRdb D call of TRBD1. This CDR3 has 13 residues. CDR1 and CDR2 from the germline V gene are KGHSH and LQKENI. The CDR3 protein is CASSPEPAPKQYF.

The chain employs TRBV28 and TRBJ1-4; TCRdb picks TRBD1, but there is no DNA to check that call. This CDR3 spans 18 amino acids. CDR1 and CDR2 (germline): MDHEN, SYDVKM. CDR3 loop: CASSPPGQGAIWGEKLFF. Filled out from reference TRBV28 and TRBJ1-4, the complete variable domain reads DVKVTQSSRYLVKRTGEKVFLECVQDMDHENMFWYRQDPGLGLRLIYFSYDVKMKEKGDIPEGYSVSREKKERFSLILESASTNQTSMYLCASSPPGQGAIWGEKLFFGSGTQLSVL.

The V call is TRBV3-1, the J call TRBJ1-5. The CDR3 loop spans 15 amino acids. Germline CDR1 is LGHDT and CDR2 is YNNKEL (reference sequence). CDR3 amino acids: CASSQGGIQDQPQHF.

This CDR3 is CATSEPGTSGMKEQFF. J is TRBJ2-1 and V is TRBV24-1; the D call from TCRdb, TRBD2, cannot be confirmed without DNA. The V gene's germline CDR1 is KGHDR and CDR2 SFDVKD. The CDR3 extends over 16 amino acids.

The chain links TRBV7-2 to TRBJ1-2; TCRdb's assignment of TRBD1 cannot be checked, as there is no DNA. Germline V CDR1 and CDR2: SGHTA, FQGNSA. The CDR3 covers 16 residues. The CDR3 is CASSLERGDRGYGYTF.

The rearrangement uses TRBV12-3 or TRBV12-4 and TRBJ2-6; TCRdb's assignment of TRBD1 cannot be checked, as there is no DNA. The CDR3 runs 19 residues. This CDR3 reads CASSLVLGTALSGANVLTF.